The clone carrying this T cell receptor (beta chain) showed up just a few times. 5'RACE primed at constant segments yielded TCR alpha and TCR beta cDNA libraries bearing sample barcodes and UMIs. MiXCR, run by TCRdb on the 5' RACE reads, gives a single entry per CDR3 protein. The data contain roughly 250,000 distinct CDR3 sequences, 16% of them singletons. The sample comes from a study of T-cell memory formation after mild COVID-19. Germline V gives CDR1 SNHLY, CDR2 FYNNEI. Between the trimmed V and J ends, which lost 5 bases and 4 bases, there was a span of 20 bases. The CDR3 length is 16 residues. The origin of this receptor is a man aged 18 to 35 who had mild COVID-19 (a few samples of this study predate the infection). Cell type and time point are not known. The chain uses TRBV2 and TRBJ1-1, with D perhaps matching TRBD1 (5 bases). The sample taken for sequencing was PBMCs or a T cell subset sorted from them (not recorded which). The CDR3 protein is CASSPPQQVTGTEAFF. In nucleotides, the CDR3 is TGTGCCAGCAGTCCACCTCAACAGGTCACGGGCACTGAAGCTTTCTTT.